This T cell receptor (beta chain) is from a study of PD-L1 blockade in urothelial cancer. Study as a whole: Samples came from 3 weeks, at the second dose, and 6 weeks into treatment.

The time point was: pretreatment peripheral blood. This CDR3 region has 15 residues. V lost 2 bases to trimming and J lost 0 bases, with 9 bases between them. Germline-derived CDR1 and CDR2 are SGHNT and YYREEE (reference sequence). Some clones are missing from TCRdb's copy, which holds only in-frame ones; the method was immunoSEQ multiplex PCR. The table has 95,000 to 100,000 clones, around 86% seen once; the top ten hold approximately 2%. This chain connects TRBV5-4 to TRBJ1-3, with D perhaps matching TRBD1 (6 bases). The TCR sequence derives from a man aged 55 to 70 with urothelial cancer. The sequencing used PBMCs, collected around atezolizumab (anti-PD-L1) treatment. CDR3 amino acids: CASSFGQLSGNTIYF. In DNA, the CDR3 is TGTGCCAGCAGCTTTGGACAGCTCTCTGGAAACACCATATATTTT.